A selection of T cell receptor beta chains follows, all from one sample in a study of blood T cell repertoires in COVID-19. The data were produced by immunoSEQ multiplex PCR, yet TCRdb's version contains in-frame clones alone and is incomplete. The profile shows 330,000 or so clones, about 92% of them singletons. Specimen: PBMCs or T cells enriched from blood (not recorded which). These receptors were taken from a woman aged 25 to 39 who had recovered from COVID-19. Each CDR3 is given with its conserved first and last residue. A D gene is named only where the DNA matches it firmly. Some rows have no size entry. The others give once, few or many, or a class for an expanded clone.

v_call	j_call	d_call	clone_size	cdr3_nt	cdr3_aa
TRBV7-8	TRBJ1-5	TRBD1	NA	TGTGCCAGCAGCTTAGCGGGACAGGGAGTCAATCAGCCCCAGCATTTT	CASSLAGQGVNQPQHF
TRBV11-2	TRBJ2-1	NA	few	TGTGCCAGCAGCCCCCCCACGGGGGAGCAGTTCTTC	CASSPPTGEQFF
TRBV6-5	TRBJ2-5	TRBD1	NA	TGTGCCAGCAGTTACTCGGGGACAGGCCTGGAGACCCAGTACTTC	CASSYSGTGLETQYF
TRBV6-5	TRBJ1-1	NA	NA	TGTGCCAGCAGTTCGACAGTTCAGAACACTGAAGCTTTCTTT	CASSSTVQNTEAFF
TRBV7-3	TRBJ2-6	NA	NA	TGTGCCAGCAGCTTAACTGGTCGGGTTGGGGCCAACGTCCTGACTTTC	CASSLTGRVGANVLTF
TRBV6-6	TRBJ1-2	NA	NA	TGTGCCAGCAGTTACTCGAATTGGACAGCGAACTATGGCTACACCTTC	CASSYSNWTANYGYTF
TRBV14	TRBJ2-1	NA	once	TGTGCCAGCAGCCAACGGGTTAGGGGGTATGAGCAGTTCTTC	CASSQRVRGYEQFF
TRBV7-2	TRBJ2-5	NA	NA	TGTGCCAGCAGCTTAGGTTACAGTCAGGAGACCCAGTACTTC	CASSLGYSQETQYF
TRBV2	TRBJ2-7	NA	NA	TGTGCCAGTCAAGACTACAGCTCCTACGAGCAGTACTTC	CASQDYSSYEQYF
TRBV5-8	TRBJ2-4	NA	NA	TGTGCCAGCAGCTTCATCGGGGACTCGCCTAAAAACATTCAGTACTTC	CASSFIGDSPKNIQYF
TRBV30	TRBJ2-3	TRBD2	NA	TGTGCCTGGACTAGCGGGGGGGGTGCAGATACGCAGTATTTT	CAWTSGGGADTQYF
TRBV5-1	TRBJ2-1	TRBD1	once	TGCGCCAGCAGCCACTTACCCGGGACAGGGGGAAATGAGCAGTTCTTC	CASSHLPGTGGNEQFF
TRBV4-2	TRBJ1-2	TRBD1	NA	TGTGCCAGCAGCCAAGATAGTGTGGGACAGGGTTATGGCTACACCTTC	CASSQDSVGQGYGYTF
TRBV11-3	TRBJ2-1	TRBD2	NA	TGTGCCAGCAGCTTACGACTAGCGGGGGCCCTAAATGAGCAGTTCTTC	CASSLRLAGALNEQFF
TRBV4-3	TRBJ2-3	TRBD2	NA	TGCGCCAGCAGCCAAGAAAGGGGTCTAGCGGGCGCCAGAGATACGCAGTATTTT	CASSQERGLAGARDTQYF